The present TCR beta chain was sequenced within a study of T cells in Graves' hyperthyroidism and ophthalmopathy (dated by TCRdb to 2018 to 2020). With respect to the entire study: Peripheral blood was sampled at the time of initial diagnosis, prior to any treatment. TCR V-J signatures able to tell the groups apart were searched for in a discovery cohort of approximately 95 patients, of whom over 40 had Graves' ophthalmopathy and 55 to 60 had stable Graves' hyperthyroidism. Whether ophthalmopathy could be predicted prospectively was tested in an independent validation cohort made up of roughly 20 hyperthyroidism patients plus 17 patients who later progressed to ophthalmopathy. For training and testing, the roughly 97 patients in the discovery cohort were randomly divided in a 7:3 ratio. The study also compared thyroid tissue and blood T-cell repertoires from several Graves' hyperthyroidism patients. After sampling, hyperthyroidism patients received methimazole starting at 30 mg daily, and ophthalmopathy patients received high-dose intravenous methylprednisolone. The paper describes TCR Vbeta CDR3 sequencing of more than 120 peripheral blood samples, made up of under 50 ophthalmopathy patients, around 78 hyperthyroidism patients and 17 progressor patients. Broader findings and caveats from the paper: In validation, the model predicted progression to ophthalmopathy a median of roughly 6.2 months before onset, with roughly 68% sensitivity and just under 75% specificity. Sample size was not statistically predetermined, and blinding of investigators to group allocation was not performed. Most expanded thyroid clonotypes (frequency above 0.001) were also found in blood, which suggests that blood repertoires may mirror thyroid immune responses. In cross-validation, a model built on a 13 V-J signature told ophthalmopathy apart from stable hyperthyroidism with approximately 90% sensitivity and around 83% specificity, and in testing the same model reached 80%/75%.

The TCR beta CDR3 regions were amplified from RNA transcripts. The first round of RT-PCR for the TCR CDR3 was performed with the HTBI primer set and the Qiagen OneStep RT-PCR kit. Libraries were constructed in a second round of multiplex PCR, after which size selection and purification were carried out. The libraries were sequenced on an Illumina HiSeq2000 using paired-end 100 bp reads. The authors' pipeline ran thus. SOAPnuke was used to process the raw data, removing reads that contained adapters or uncalled bases, had a mean Phred below 15, or lacked an exact match to the constant primer or identifier. COPE v1.2.5 was used to merge high-quality paired reads, and clonotypes were defined as unique nucleotide sequences. Clonotypes were aligned to IMGT TRBV, TRBD and TRBJ reference segments using MiTCR v1.1. Only V-J combinations with frequency above 0.0001, covering approximately 99% of repertoires, were analysed. The TCS score was defined as F50 (clonal expansion) divided by E x V (chaos), with BLOSUM62-based TCRdist calculated between CDR3 peptides within each V-J. Welch's t-statistics and random forest reduced several hundred V-J features to 10 to 15, which were used in a naive Bayes classifier (R e1071). TCRdb handled the public reads itself, with Q25 trimming in fastp and clone calling in MiXCR, and kept productive beta chains. Under each unique CDR3 protein, matching rows form one entry showing the most common genes and DNA. The V and J calls come from TCRdb's annotation, not from the publication. In all, the sample holds approximately 640,000 distinct CDR3 sequences, and around 15% of those were seen once. The ten biggest clones cover roughly 15% of the sample.

The CDR3 numbers 15 residues from cysteine through phenylalanine. Only the CDR3 region is kept as DNA, spanning 45 bases read in frame from base 1. Reading the germline V gene gives CDR1 MNHNS and CDR2 SASEGT. V lost 5 bases and J lost 2 bases, and the count of bases not matched to a germline gene is 8. This clonotype was observed many times. It lacks a known antigen. No base quality information exists; no much larger clone differs at one position. A patient counted as having stable Graves' hyperthyroidism if no progression to ophthalmopathy occurred over 18 months of follow-up. Hyperthyroidism patients were newly diagnosed, with disease duration under 2 months, and aged 18 to 65 years. Patients with uncontrolled infections, other autoimmune diseases, pregnancy or lactation were excluded. Diagnoses relied on clinical symptoms, serum thyroxine and TRAb, thyroid ultrasound and orbital computed tomography. Ficoll-Paque density gradient centrifugation was used to isolate PBMCs from about 9.4 ml of fresh peripheral blood. Total RNA was extracted using Trizol reagent, and RNA quality was assessed on an Agilent 2100 Bioanalyzer.

Sequencing used blood. The rearranged segments are TRBV6-1 and TRBJ2-7; TRBD2 matches 8 bases in the middle. This clonotype originated in a middle-aged man with Graves' hyperthyroidism. CDR3 protein: CASSPRLANTYEQYF. DNA sequence: TGTGCCAGCAGTCCCCGACTAGCGAATACCTACGAGCAGTACTTC.